Following are 14 T cell receptor beta chains from one sample sequenced in a study of beta chain features in type 1 diabetes (dated by TCRdb to between 2017 and 2018). Libraries were constructed by the immunoSEQ multiplex PCR assay. The High Capacity cDNA Reverse Transcription Kit was used to reverse transcribe all of the isolated RNA, meaning that expressed TCRB transcripts were what got sequenced. What TCRdb holds here is the immuneACCESS table cut down to in-frame rearrangements. Part of the clones is not present; checked against another copy, under half of the missing clones reflect an unresolved V gene, and the others are unexplained. This sample gives under 400,000 clones in total; roughly 12% of them show up just once. The ten largest account for 0.0085% to 0.012% of the sample. For these receptors, no antigen is known. Study-wide findings and limitations: A moderate but significant shortening of TCRB CDR3 length was observed in type 1 diabetes patients in all four CD4+ subsets.

The sample comprised naive CD4+ T cells from blood. The cell subset or site label, as the study defines it: true naive CD4+ T cells. The receptor set was obtained from a woman between 18 and 30 years old with type 1 diabetes.

This clone was counted between two and nine times. The gene calls are TRBV11-3 and TRBJ2-4; no clear D gene. The CDR3 is 12 amino acids. V dropped 0 bases and J dropped 9 bases, with 6 bases sitting between them. Germline assignment: CDR1 SGHNT and CDR2 YENEEA. The CDR3 is CASSLDPRIQYF. DNA for the CDR3: TGTGCCAGCAGCTTAGATCCGCGCATTCAGTACTTC.

This clone was counted only a few times. This chain connects TRBV11-2 to TRBJ1-2; D perhaps matches TRBD1 (5 bases). This CDR3 spans 12 amino acids. Trimming cost V 4 bases and J 6 bases, with 9 bases left between them. Looked up from germline, CDR1 is SGHAT and CDR2 is FQNNGV. CDR3 amino acids: CASSSSRDGYTF. As DNA, the CDR3 is TGTGCCAGCAGCTCATCCAGGGATGGCTACACCTTC.

This clone was recorded only once. The chain uses TRBV28 and TRBJ2-3, with 7 bases that match TRBD2. This CDR3 spans 20 amino acids. Per the germline V gene, CDR1 is MDHEN and CDR2 is SYDVKM. Unmatched junction bases numbered 22, after V lost 3 bases and J lost 4 bases. The CDR3 nucleotides are TGTGCCAGCAGTTTTTCGAGAACTAGCCGGACTAGAAGGGTGTCAGATACGCAGTATTTT. It encodes CASSFSRTSRTRRVSDTQYF.

V is TRBV28 and J is TRBJ2-7, with D possibly TRBD1 on 6 matching bases. This CDR3 is 16 amino acids long. V was cut by 8 bases and J by 5 bases, with 25 bases left in between. Germline-derived CDR1 and CDR2 are MDHEN and SYDVKM. CDR3 sequence (DNA): TGTGCCAGCTCCATCCCGGGGATACACAGGGCCGACGAGCAGTACTTC. Its translation is CASSIPGIHRADEQYF.

The chain recombines TRBV9 with TRBJ2-5; the D is unclear. This CDR3 is built from 15 residues. V was cut by 0 bases and J by 0 bases, with 9 bases left in between. CDR1 SGDLS and CDR2 YYNGEE come from the germline V gene. The CDR3 here is CASSVAQRDQETQYF. The CDR3 DNA sequence: TGTGCCAGCAGCGTAGCCCAACGGGACCAAGAGACCCAGTACTTC.

This clone was counted a few times. The CDR3: CASSMRGQETQYF. As DNA, the CDR3 is TGTGCCAGTAGTATGCGGGGGCAAGAGACCCAGTACTTC. The rearrangement joins TRBV19 to TRBJ2-5; 7 nucleotides align to TRBD2. The germline V gene encodes CDR1 LNHDA and CDR2 SQIVND (reference sequence). This CDR3 is 13 amino acids long. V trimming: 3 bases; J trimming: 2 bases; junction bases outside the gene matches: 0.

This clone was counted only a few times. This chain connects TRBV29-1 to TRBJ2-3; D perhaps matches TRBD2 (5 bases). Germline V gene data show CDR1 as SQVTM and CDR2 as ANQGSEA. V shed 5 bases and J shed 0 bases, with 9 bases lying between them. The CDR3 runs 13 residues. CDR3 sequence (DNA): TGCAGCGTTACGGGGATGAGCACAGATACGCAGTATTTT. The encoded protein is CSVTGMSTDTQYF.

The V gene is TRBV5-1, the J gene TRBJ2-3, with 7 bases lining up with TRBD1. This CDR3 contains 15 residues. V lost 0 bases and J lost 2; bases outside the gene matches: 3. The germline CDR1 and CDR2 sequences are SGHRS and YFSETQ. CDR3 amino acids: CASSLGGQTTDTQYF. CDR3 DNA: TGCGCCAGCAGCTTGGGGGGACAGACCACAGATACGCAGTATTTT.

This clone was counted between two and nine times. V gene TRBV29-1 combines with J gene TRBJ2-5; D is undetermined. V lost 5 bases and J 4 bases, leaving 8 bases between the germline ends. CDR3 length equals 11 residues. Germline V lookup: CDR1 SQVTM, CDR2 ANQGSEA. The CDR3 protein is CSVSPGETQYF. DNA for the CDR3: TGCAGCGTTTCGCCGGGAGAGACCCAGTACTTC.

Only a few counts were recorded for this clone. CDR3 sequence: CSVAQGAVRTEAFF. DNA for the CDR3: TGCAGCGTTGCACAGGGGGCTGTGAGGACTGAAGCTTTCTTT. J is TRBJ1-1 and V is TRBV29-1; 9 bases map to TRBD1. This CDR3 comprises 14 residues. V lost 4 bases to trimming and J lost 5 bases; unmatched junction nucleotides: 8. CDR1 and CDR2 from the germline V gene are SQVTM and ANQGSEA.

The chain couples TRBV7-2 to TRBJ2-3; 9 bases match TRBD2. Germline V CDR1 and CDR2: SGHTA, FQGNSA. This CDR3 comprises 16 residues. Trimming at V came to 0 bases and at J to 5 bases, leaving 6 bases not matched to a gene. This CDR3 is CASSLAGGRAQDTQYF. CDR3 DNA sequence: TGTGCCAGCAGCTTAGCTGGCGGGAGGGCGCAAGATACGCAGTATTTT.

A few counts support this clone. The chain is built from TRBV28 and TRBJ2-7; unclear D gene. Germline CDR1 is MDHEN and CDR2 is SYDVKM. The V gene lost 4 bases and the J gene lost 7 bases, with 11 bases spanning the gap. The length of the CDR3 is 12 residues. The CDR3 region has the DNA TGTGCCAGCAGTTCGCCCCGAGGAGAGCAGTACTTC. Protein product: CASSSPRGEQYF. The full variable domain, rest sourced from reference TRBV28 and TRBJ2-7, is DVKVTQSSRYLVKRTGEKVFLECVQDMDHENMFWYRQDPGLGLRLIYFSYDVKMKEKGDIPEGYSVSREKKERFSLILESASTNQTSMYLCASSSPRGEQYFGPGTRLTVT.

The chain joins TRBV10-2 to TRBJ1-2; TRBD1 aligns across 8 bases. The CDR3 runs to 14 residues. V lost 7 bases to trimming and J lost 4 bases; unmatched junction nucleotides: 8. Per the germline V gene, CDR1 is WSHSY and CDR2 is SAAADI. The CDR3 region is CASTGPGGTYGYTF. The CDR3 nucleotides read TGCGCCAGCACTGGTCCAGGGGGCACCTATGGCTACACCTTC.

This clone has just one count. This chain uses TRBV2 with TRBJ1-1; 9 bases fit TRBD1. Looked up from germline, CDR1 is SNHLY and CDR2 is FYNNEI. J gave up 2 bases and V 6 bases, and 4 bases lay outside the gene matches. This CDR3 has 14 residues. The CDR3 is CASSRDRDNTEAFF. CDR3 nucleotides: TGTGCCAGCAGCAGGGACAGGGACAACACTGAAGCTTTCTTT.